This T cell receptor beta chain was observed in a study of T-cell memory formation after mild COVID-19. Study in general: Largely, the TCR clusters proved donor specific. Study observations and caveats: Clones shrinking between day 15 and 85 showed a balanced CD4/CD8 split, and those that grew later tilted toward CD4+.

TCRdb independently ran MiXCR on the 5' RACE reads; one entry per CDR3 protein. The repertoire holds a few hundred thousand distinct CDR3 sequences, with 8.2% as singletons. Regarding this clonotype: Its antigen is as yet unknown.

The CDR3 contains 18 residues. J lost 2 bases, V lost 4 bases, and 7 bases had no gene match. Germline lookup yields CDR1 SGHRS and CDR2 YFSETQ. Material for sequencing was PBMCs or a T cell subset sorted from them (not recorded which). The TCR was taken from a man between 18 and 29 years old who had mild COVID-19 (a few samples of this study predate the infection). Cell type and time point are not known. The chain joins TRBV5-1 to TRBJ2-2, with TRBD2 identical over 14 bases. The CDR3 here is CASSIGTSGGSNTGELFF. CDR3 sequence (DNA): TGCGCCAGCAGCATCGGGACTAGCGGGGGCTCTAACACCGGGGAGCTGTTTTTT.